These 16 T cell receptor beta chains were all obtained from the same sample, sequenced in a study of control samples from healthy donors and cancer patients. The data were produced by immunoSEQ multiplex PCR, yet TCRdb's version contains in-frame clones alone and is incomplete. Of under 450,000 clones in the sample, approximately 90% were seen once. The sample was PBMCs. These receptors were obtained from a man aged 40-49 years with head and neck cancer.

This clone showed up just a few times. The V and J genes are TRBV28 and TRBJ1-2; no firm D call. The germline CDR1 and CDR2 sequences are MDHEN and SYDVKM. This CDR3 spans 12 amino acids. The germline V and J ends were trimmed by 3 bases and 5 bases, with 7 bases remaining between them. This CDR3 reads CASSFREYGYTF. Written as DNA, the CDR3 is TGTGCCAGCAGTTTCCGAGAGTATGGCTACACCTTC.

DNA for the CDR3: TGTGCCAGCAGCGTTTCAGGGGGAGATGAGCAGTTCTTC. Translation gives CASSVSGGDEQFF. The chain links TRBV7-2 to TRBJ2-1; 7 nucleotides line up with TRBD1. This CDR3 comprises 13 residues. The V gene's germline CDR1 is SGHTA and CDR2 FQGNSA. Trimming took 5 bases from V and 8 from J; bases not matched to a gene: 6.

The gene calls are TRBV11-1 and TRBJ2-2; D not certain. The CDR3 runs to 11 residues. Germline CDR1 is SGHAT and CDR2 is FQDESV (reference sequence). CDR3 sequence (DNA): TGTGCGGTGGGTGACACCGGGGAGCTGTTTTTT. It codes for CAVGDTGELFF.

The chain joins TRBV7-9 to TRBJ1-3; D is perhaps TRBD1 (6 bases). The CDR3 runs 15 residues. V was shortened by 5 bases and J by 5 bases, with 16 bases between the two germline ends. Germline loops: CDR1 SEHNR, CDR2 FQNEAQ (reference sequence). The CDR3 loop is CASSPDSPGRNTIYF. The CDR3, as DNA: TGTGCCAGCAGCCCGGACAGCCCGGGACGAAACACCATATATTTT.

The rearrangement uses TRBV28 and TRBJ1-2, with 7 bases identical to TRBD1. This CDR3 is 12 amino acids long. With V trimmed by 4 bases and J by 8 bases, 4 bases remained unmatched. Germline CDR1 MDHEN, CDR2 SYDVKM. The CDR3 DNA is TGTGCCAGCAGTTCGACAGGGAGAGGCTACACCTTC. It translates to CASSSTGRGYTF.

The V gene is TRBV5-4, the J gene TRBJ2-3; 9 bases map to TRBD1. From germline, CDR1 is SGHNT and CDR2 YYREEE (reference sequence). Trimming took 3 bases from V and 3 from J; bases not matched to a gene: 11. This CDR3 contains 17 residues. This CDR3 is CASSSRDRAEGTDTQYF. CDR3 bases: TGTGCCAGCAGCTCCAGGGACAGGGCGGAGGGGACAGATACGCAGTATTTT.

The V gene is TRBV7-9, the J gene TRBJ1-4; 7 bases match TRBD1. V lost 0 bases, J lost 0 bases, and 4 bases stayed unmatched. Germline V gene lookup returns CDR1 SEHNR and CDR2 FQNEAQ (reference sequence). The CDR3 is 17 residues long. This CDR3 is CASSLAGTVATNEKLFF. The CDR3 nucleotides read TGTGCCAGCAGCTTAGCCGGGACAGTAGCAACTAATGAAAAACTGTTTTTT.

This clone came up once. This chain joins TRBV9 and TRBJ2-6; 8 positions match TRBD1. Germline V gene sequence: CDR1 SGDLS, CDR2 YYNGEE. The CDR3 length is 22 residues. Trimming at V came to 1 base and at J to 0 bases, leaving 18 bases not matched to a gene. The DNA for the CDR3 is TGTGCCAGCAGCGTATCTATAGGTTCCCGGGACAGGCAGTTCTCTGGGGCCAACGTCCTGACTTTC. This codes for CASSVSIGSRDRQFSGANVLTF.

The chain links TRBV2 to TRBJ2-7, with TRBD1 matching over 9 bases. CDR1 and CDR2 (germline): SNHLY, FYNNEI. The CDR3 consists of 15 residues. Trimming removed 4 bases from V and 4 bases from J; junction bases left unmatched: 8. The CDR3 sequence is CASSGGTGSRYEQYF. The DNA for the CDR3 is TGTGCCAGCAGTGGAGGGACAGGGAGCCGATACGAGCAGTACTTC.

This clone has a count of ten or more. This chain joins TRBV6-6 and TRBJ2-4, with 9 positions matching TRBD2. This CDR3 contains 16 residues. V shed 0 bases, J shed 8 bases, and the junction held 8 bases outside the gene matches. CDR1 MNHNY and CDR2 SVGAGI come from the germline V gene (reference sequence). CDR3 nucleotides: TGTGCCAGCAGTTACTCTGGTGGTAGCGGGAGCGACATTCAGTACTTC. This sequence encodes CASSYSGGSGSDIQYF.

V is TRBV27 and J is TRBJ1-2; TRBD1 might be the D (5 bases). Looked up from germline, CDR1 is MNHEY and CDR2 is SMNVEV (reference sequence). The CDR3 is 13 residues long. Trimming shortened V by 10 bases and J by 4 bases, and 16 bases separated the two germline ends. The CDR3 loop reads CATSGGELYGYTF. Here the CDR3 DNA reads TGTGCCACCTCCGGGGGGGAGCTCTATGGCTACACCTTC.

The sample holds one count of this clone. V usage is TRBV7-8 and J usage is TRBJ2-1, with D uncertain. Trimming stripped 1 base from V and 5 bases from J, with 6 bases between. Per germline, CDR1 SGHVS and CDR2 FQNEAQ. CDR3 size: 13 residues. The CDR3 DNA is TGTGCCAGCAGCTTAGGGCGGAACAATGAGCAGTTCTTC. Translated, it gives CASSLGRNNEQFF.

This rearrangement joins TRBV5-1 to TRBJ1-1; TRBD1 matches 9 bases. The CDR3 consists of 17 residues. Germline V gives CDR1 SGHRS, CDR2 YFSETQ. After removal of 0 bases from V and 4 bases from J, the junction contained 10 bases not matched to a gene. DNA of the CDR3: TGCGCCAGCAGCTTGGCAGGGACAGGGTTTGGAGGCACTGAAGCTTTCTTT. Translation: CASSLAGTGFGGTEAFF.

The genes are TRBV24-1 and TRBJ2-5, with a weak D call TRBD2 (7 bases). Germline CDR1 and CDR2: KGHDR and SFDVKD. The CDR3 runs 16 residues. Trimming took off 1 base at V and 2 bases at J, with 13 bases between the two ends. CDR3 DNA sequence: TGTGCCACCAGTGATTTAGGGGGGGGCCCTCAAGAGACCCAGTACTTC. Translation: CATSDLGGGPQETQYF.

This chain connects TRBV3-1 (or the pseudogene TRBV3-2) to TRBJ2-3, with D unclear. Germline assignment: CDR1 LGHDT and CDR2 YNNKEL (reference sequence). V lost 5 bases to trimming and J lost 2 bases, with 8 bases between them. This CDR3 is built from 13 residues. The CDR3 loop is CASSTRNTDTQYF. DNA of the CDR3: TGTGCCAGCAGCACCAGAAACACAGATACGCAGTATTTT.

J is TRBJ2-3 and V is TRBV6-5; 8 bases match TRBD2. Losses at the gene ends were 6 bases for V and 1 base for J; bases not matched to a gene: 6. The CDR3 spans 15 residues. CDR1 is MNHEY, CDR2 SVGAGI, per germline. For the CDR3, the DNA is TGTGCCAGCAGCCGGGGGGGCCGGGGCACAGATACGCAGTATTTT. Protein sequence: CASSRGGRGTDTQYF.